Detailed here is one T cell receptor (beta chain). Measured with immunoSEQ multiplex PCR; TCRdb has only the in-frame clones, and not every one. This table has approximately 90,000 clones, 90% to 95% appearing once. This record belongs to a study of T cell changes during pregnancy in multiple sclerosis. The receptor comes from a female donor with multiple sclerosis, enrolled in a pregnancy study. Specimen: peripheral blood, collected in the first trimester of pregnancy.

The CDR3 is CASSPGGAAYEQYF. The CDR3 region has the DNA TGTGCCAGCAGCCCCGGGGGGGCGGCCTACGAGCAGTACTTC. The chain is built from TRBV13 and TRBJ2-7; TRBD2 agrees at 8 bases. J gave up 2 bases and V 5 bases, and 5 bases lay outside the gene matches. CDR1 is PRHDT and CDR2 is FYEKMQ in the germline V gene (reference sequence). The CDR3 sequence is 14 residues long.